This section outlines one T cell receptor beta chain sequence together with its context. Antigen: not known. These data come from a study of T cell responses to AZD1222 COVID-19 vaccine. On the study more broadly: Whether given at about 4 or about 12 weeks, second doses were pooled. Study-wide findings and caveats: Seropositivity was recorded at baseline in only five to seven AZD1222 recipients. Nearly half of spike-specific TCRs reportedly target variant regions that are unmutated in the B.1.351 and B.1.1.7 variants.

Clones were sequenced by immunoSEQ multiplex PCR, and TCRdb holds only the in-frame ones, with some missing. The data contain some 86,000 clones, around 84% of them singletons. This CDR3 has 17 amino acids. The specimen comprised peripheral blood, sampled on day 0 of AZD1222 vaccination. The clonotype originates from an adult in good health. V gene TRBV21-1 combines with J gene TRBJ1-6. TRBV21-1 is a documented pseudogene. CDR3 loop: CASRKSTACGDNSPLHF. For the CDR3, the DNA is TGTGCCAGCAGAAAAAGCACGGCTTGCGGCGATAATTCACCCCTCCACTTT.